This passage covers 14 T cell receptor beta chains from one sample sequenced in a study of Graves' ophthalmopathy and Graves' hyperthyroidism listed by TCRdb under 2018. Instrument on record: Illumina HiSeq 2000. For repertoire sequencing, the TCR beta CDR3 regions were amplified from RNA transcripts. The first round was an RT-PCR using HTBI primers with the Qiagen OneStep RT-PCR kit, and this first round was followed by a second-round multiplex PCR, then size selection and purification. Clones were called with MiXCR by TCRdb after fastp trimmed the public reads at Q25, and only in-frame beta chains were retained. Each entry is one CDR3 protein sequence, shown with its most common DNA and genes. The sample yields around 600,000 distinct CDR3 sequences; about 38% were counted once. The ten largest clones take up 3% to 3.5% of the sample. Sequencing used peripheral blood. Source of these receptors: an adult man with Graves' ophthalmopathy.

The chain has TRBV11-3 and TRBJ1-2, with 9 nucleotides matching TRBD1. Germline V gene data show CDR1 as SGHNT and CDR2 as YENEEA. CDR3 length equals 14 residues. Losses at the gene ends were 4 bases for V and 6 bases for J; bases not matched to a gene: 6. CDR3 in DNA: TGTGCCAGCAGCTCTTGGACAGGGGAGGATGGCTACACCTTC. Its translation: CASSSWTGEDGYTF.

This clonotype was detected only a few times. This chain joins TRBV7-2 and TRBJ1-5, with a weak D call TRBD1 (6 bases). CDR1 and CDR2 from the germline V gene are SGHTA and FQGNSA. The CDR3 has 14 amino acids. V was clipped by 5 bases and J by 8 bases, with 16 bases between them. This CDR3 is CASSHPGAAEPQHF. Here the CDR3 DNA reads TGTGCCAGCAGCCACCCAGGGGCCGCTGAGCCCCAGCATTTT.

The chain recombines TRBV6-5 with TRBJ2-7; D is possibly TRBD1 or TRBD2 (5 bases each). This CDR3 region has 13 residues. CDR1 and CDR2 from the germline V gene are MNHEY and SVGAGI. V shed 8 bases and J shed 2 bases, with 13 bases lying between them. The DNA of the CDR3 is TGTGCCAGCGGGAAGGGGACGACCTACGAGCAGTACTTC. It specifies CASGKGTTYEQYF.

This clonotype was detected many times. Here the CDR3 reads CASSGGPGRVDGYTF. DNA of the CDR3: TGTGCCAGCAGCGGGGGGCCCGGACGGGTTGATGGCTACACCTTC. The gene calls are TRBV9 and TRBJ1-2; tentative D call: TRBD1 (6 bases). The germline V gene has CDR1 SGDLS and CDR2 YYNGEE. V was cut by 3 bases and J by 6 bases, with 18 bases left in between. CDR3 length: 15 residues.

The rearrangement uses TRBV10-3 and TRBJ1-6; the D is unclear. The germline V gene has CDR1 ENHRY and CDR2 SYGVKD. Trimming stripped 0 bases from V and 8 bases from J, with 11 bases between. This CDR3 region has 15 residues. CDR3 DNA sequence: TGTGCCATCAGTGAGTCGTCAGACACCCATTCACCCCTCCACTTT. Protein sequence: CAISESSDTHSPLHF.

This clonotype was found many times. The CDR3 is CATVRIHRDQAYEQYF. The CDR3, as DNA: TGTGCCACCGTACGAATCCACCGGGATCAGGCCTACGAGCAGTACTTC. The rearrangement links TRBV24-1 to TRBJ2-7; possibly TRBD2 for D (5 bases). V dropped 9 bases and J dropped 2 bases, with 22 bases sitting between them. Germline V gene data show CDR1 as KGHDR and CDR2 as SFDVKD. This CDR3 region has 16 residues.

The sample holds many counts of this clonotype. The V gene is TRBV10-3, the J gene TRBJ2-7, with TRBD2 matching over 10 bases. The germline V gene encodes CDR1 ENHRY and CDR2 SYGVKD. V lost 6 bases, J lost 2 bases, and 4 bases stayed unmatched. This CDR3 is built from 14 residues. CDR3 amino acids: CAISPSGRAYEQYF. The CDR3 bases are TGTGCCATCAGCCCTAGCGGGAGAGCCTACGAGCAGTACTTC.

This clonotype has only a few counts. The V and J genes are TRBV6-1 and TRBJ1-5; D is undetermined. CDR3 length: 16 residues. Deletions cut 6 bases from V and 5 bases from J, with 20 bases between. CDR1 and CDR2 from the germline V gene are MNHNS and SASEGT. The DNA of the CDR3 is TGTGCCAGCAGCGTTACGAATCTGGGGAATTATCAGCCCCAGCATTTT. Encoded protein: CASSVTNLGNYQPQHF.

The CDR3 sequence is CSAMGQGYENTIYF. In nucleotides, the CDR3 is TGCAGTGCGATGGGACAGGGTTATGAAAACACCATATATTTT. The V call is TRBV20-1, the J call TRBJ1-3, with 9 bases lining up with TRBD1. V lost 6 bases and J lost 6; bases outside the gene matches: 9. From germline, CDR1 is DFQATT and CDR2 SNEGSKA (reference sequence). The length of the CDR3 is 14 residues.

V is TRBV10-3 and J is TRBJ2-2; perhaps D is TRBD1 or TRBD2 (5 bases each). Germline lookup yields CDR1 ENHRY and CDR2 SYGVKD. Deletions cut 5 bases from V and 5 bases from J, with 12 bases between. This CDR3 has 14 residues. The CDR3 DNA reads TGTGCCATCAGTAGGACGGGGCCTACCGGGGAGCTGTTTTTT. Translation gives CAISRTGPTGELFF.

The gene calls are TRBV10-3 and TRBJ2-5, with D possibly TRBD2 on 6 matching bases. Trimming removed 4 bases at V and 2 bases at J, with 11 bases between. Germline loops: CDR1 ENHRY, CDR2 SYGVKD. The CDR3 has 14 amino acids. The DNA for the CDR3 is TGTGCCATCAGTGGGACTAATCTACAAGAGACCCAGTACTTC. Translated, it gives CAISGTNLQETQYF.

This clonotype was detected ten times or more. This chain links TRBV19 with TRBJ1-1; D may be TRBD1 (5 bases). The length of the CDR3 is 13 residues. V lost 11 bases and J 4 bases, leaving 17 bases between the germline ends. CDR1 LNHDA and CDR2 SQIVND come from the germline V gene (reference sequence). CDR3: CASNPGTGTEAFF. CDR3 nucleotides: TGTGCCTCCAACCCAGGGACGGGCACTGAAGCTTTCTTT.

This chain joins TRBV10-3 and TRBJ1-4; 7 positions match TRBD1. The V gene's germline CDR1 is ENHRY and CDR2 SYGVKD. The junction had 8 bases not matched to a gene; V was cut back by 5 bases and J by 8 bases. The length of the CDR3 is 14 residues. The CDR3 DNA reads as TGTGCCATCAGTTGGGACAGAGAGGGGGAAAAACTGTTTTTT. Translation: CAISWDREGEKLFF.

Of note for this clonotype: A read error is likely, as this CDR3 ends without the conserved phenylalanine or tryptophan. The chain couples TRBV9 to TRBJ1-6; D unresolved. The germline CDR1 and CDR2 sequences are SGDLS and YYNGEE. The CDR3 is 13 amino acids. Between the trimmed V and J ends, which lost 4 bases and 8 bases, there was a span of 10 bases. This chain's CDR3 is CASSSQYDSPLHL. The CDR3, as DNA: TGTGCCAGCAGCTCACAGTACGATTCACCCCTCCACCTT.